The entry below describes one T cell receptor (beta chain). RNA, at about 0.45 to 1 ug, was reverse transcribed with random hexamers. TCR beta CDR3 was amplified by immunoSEQ multiplex PCR. This amplification extended across 54 Vbeta and 13 Jbeta segments. TCRdb redid the calling of the immunoSEQ multiplex PCR reads with MiXCR, one entry per CDR3 protein. Counted here are roughly 200,000 distinct CDR3 sequences, approximately 96% occurring once; the ten biggest clones make up 0.093%. These data are taken from a study of CD8 T cells in Susac syndrome. This CDR3 contains 14 residues. CDR1 DFQATT and CDR2 SNEGSKA come from the germline V gene (reference sequence). V dropped 5 bases and J dropped 1; count of bases not matched to a gene: 4. Sequencing of TCR beta was performed on blood CD8+ and CD4+ T cells. The multiple sclerosis control group consisted of treatment-naive patients whose relapsing-remitting disease, which was either stable or active, fulfilled revised McDonald criteria. TEMRA cells were FACS-enriched, with CD8+ and CD4+ T cells isolated negatively.

Sequencing was carried out using CD4+ T cells from PBMCs. The chain recombines TRBV20-1 with TRBJ2-1; 8 bases map to TRBD1. This TCR came from a human donor with multiple sclerosis. The CDR3 DNA is TGCAGTGCTCCTAGACAGGGGTCCTACAATGAGCAGTTCTTC. Protein product: CSAPRQGSYNEQFF.